Below, 14 T cell receptor beta chains from the same sample are listed, as sequenced in a study of T cell responses to AZD1222 COVID-19 vaccine. The data were produced by immunoSEQ multiplex PCR, yet TCRdb's version contains in-frame clones alone and is incomplete. Of over 100,000 clones detected, approximately 84% appear once; the ten largest clones hold around a tenth. The source material was peripheral blood, sampled on day 0 of AZD1222 vaccination. The receptors come from an adult in good health.

This chain connects TRBV7-9 to TRBJ1-2, with D perhaps TRBD1 (6 bases). Trimming took off 8 bases at V and 7 bases at J, with 17 bases between the two ends. Germline V CDR1 and CDR2: SEHNR, FQNEAQ (reference sequence). This CDR3 has 13 amino acids. Here the CDR3 DNA reads TGTGCCAGCTCCGGGGGGCGCGGCGTTGGCTACACCTTC. This sequence encodes CASSGGRGVGYTF.

The chain's CDR3 is CASSLRGAGEKSYEQYF. The CDR3 DNA sequence: TGTGCCAGCAGCTTGAGAGGGGCGGGAGAGAAATCCTACGAGCAGTACTTC. The chain recombines TRBV7-9 with TRBJ2-7, with 7 bases identical to TRBD2. V was pared by 3 bases and J by 1 base, with 12 bases of the junction left unmatched. CDR1 is SEHNR, CDR2 FQNEAQ, per germline (reference sequence). This CDR3 contains 17 residues.

The chain links TRBV2 to TRBJ2-5; 8 nucleotides match TRBD1. Germline V gene data show CDR1 as SNHLY and CDR2 as FYNNEI. The CDR3 runs 13 residues. Trimming took 8 bases from V and 5 from J; bases not matched to a gene: 7. CDR3 DNA: TGTGCCAGCGCTCGGACAGGGTGGGAGACCCAGTACTTC. Translation: CASARTGWETQYF.

V gene TRBV19 combines with J gene TRBJ1-2; 9 bases line up with TRBD1. Germline trimming cut 5 bases from V and 9 bases from J; bases unmatched to any gene: 13. CDR3 length: 15 amino acids. Germline CDR1 LNHDA, CDR2 SQIVND (reference sequence). For the CDR3, the DNA is TGTGCCAGTAGTGTCTCCCGGGACAGGGCAAGTAGCTACACCTTC. It encodes CASSVSRDRASSYTF.

This rearrangement joins TRBV27 to TRBJ2-5; 9 bases are shared with TRBD1. The CDR3 totals 15 residues. Trimming removed 5 bases from V and 3 bases from J; junction bases left unmatched: 7. The germline V gene encodes CDR1 MNHEY and CDR2 SMNVEV (reference sequence). CDR3 in DNA: TGTGCCAGCAGTAGACCCGGGACAGGGAAAGAGACCCAGTACTTC. Amino acid sequence: CASSRPGTGKETQYF.

This rearrangement joins TRBV10-1 to TRBJ1-5, with D possibly being TRBD1 (5 bases). This CDR3 is 12 amino acids long. Looked up from germline, CDR1 is WNHNN and CDR2 is SYGVQD (reference sequence). Trimming took off 11 bases at V and 6 bases at J, with 14 bases between the two ends. The CDR3 protein is CAARGTSQPQHF. CDR3 nucleotide sequence: TGCGCCGCCAGAGGGACCAGTCAGCCCCAGCATTTT.

The chain links TRBV18 to TRBJ2-5; D gene uncertain. Germline V gene data show CDR1 as KGHSH and CDR2 as LQKENI. The CDR3 loop spans 14 amino acids. Trimming cost V 0 bases and J 2 bases, with 7 bases left between them. CDR3 DNA sequence: TGTGCCAGCTCACCACCGAGTCGGCAAGAGACCCAGTACTTC. Its translation is CASSPPSRQETQYF.

The chain links TRBV6-5 to TRBJ1-3; D possibly corresponds to TRBD1 (5 bases). Germline CDR1 MNHEY, CDR2 SVGAGI. V was pared by 7 bases and J by 0 bases, with 13 bases between. CDR3 length equals 15 residues. In DNA, the CDR3 is TGTGCCAGCAAGTGGGGGATGAGCTCTGGAAACACCATATATTTT. This gives the protein CASKWGMSSGNTIYF.

The J gene is TRBJ1-3, the V gene TRBV7-2; 7 bases map to TRBD1. The CDR3 runs to 16 residues. Germline CDR1 is SGHTA and CDR2 is FQGNSA. The trim removed 6 bases at V and 2 bases at J, leaving 10 bases unmatched. The CDR3 loop reads CASRRQGGIAGNTIYF. DNA of the CDR3: TGTGCCAGCAGGAGACAGGGAGGAATAGCTGGAAACACCATATATTTT.

The V call is TRBV6-5, the J call TRBJ2-5; either TRBD1 or TRBD2 may supply D (6 bases each). The CDR3 runs 14 residues. Germline values: CDR1 MNHEY, CDR2 SVGAGI. V gave up 4 bases and J gave up 5 bases, with 14 bases separating them. In nucleotides, the CDR3 is TGTGCCAGCAGTTCGGGGGCTCAAAGGGAGACCCAGTACTTC. Amino acids: CASSSGAQRETQYF.

This rearrangement joins TRBV6-5 to TRBJ1-6, with TRBD1 matching 9 bases. CDR3 length equals 13 residues. The V segment lost 8 bases and the J segment 6 bases; nucleotides outside the gene matches: 2. Germline V gives CDR1 MNHEY, CDR2 SVGAGI. DNA for the CDR3: TGTGCCAGCGGGGGACAGGGTAATTCACCCCTCCACTTT. Translation: CASGGQGNSPLHF.

The V and J genes are TRBV2 and TRBJ2-6; D ambiguous. Trimming shortened V by 3 bases and J by 0 bases, and 12 bases separated the two germline ends. The CDR3 spans 17 residues. Looked up from germline, CDR1 is SNHLY and CDR2 is FYNNEI. CDR3: CASSDGRFLSGANVLTF. The CDR3 DNA is TGTGCCAGCAGTGATGGCAGATTCCTCTCTGGGGCCAACGTCCTGACTTTC.

The V gene is TRBV11-2, the J gene TRBJ1-1, with D perhaps TRBD1 (5 bases). The V and J ends lost 6 bases and 5 bases respectively, with 16 bases between them. CDR3 length: 14 amino acids. Germline V lookup: CDR1 SGHAT, CDR2 FQNNGV. Here the CDR3 DNA reads TGTGCCAGCAGGGGGGGGAGAGTCGGGACTGAAGCTTTCTTT. It translates to CASRGGRVGTEAFF.

The chain has TRBV19 and TRBJ1-5; D not resolved. CDR3 size: 14 residues. Trimming shortened V by 1 base and J by 4 bases, and 8 bases separated the two germline ends. In germline, CDR1 is LNHDA, CDR2 SQIVND (reference sequence). For the CDR3, the DNA is TGTGCCAGTAGTATAGTTCTCATTAATCAGCCCCAGCATTTT. This translates into CASSIVLINQPQHF.